Here is one TCR beta chain with its context. Data came from immunoSEQ multiplex PCR; TCRdb stores just in-frame clones and leaves some out. The sample records around 48,000 clones, roughly 92% being singletons. This record comes from a study of T cell changes during pregnancy in multiple sclerosis. Trimming took off 5 bases at V and 5 bases at J, with 3 bases between the two ends. The germline gives CDR1 DFQATT, CDR2 SNEGSKA (reference sequence). This CDR3 is 10 amino acids long. The rearrangement joins TRBV20-1 to TRBJ1-4; no clear D. The clonotype was recovered from a female donor in good health, enrolled as a control in a pregnancy study. The source material was CD4+ T cells from peripheral blood mononuclear cells, sampled in the second trimester of pregnancy. CDR3 residues: CSAPNEKLFF. CDR3 coding DNA: TGCAGTGCTCCGAATGAAAAACTGTTTTTT.